A single sample gave rise to the 2 T cell receptor beta chains below, sequenced in a study of T cells in Graves' hyperthyroidism and ophthalmopathy. RNA transcripts gave rise to amplified TCR beta CDR3 regions. The study used the HTBI primer set for a first-round RT-PCR of the TCR CDR3. TCRdb processed the multiplex PCR reads anew with MiXCR; each CDR3 protein has one entry. The table lists fewer than 700,000 distinct CDR3 sequences, under 20% of them singletons. The sequencing input was blood. The receptors stem from a woman in her 30s with Graves' hyperthyroidism.

This clonotype appeared many times. The rearrangement links TRBV7-2 to TRBJ2-3; the match to TRBD1 covers 7 bases. The CDR3 totals 14 residues. The germline V gene encodes CDR1 SGHTA and CDR2 FQGNSA. The ends lost 6 bases at V and 0 bases at J; junction bases unmatched: 3. Written as DNA, the CDR3 is TGTGCCAGCAGGTGGGGACAGAGCACAGATACGCAGTATTTT. It yields the protein CASRWGQSTDTQYF.

The chain uses TRBV2 and TRBJ1-6; TRBD1 agrees at 8 bases. The CDR3 is 14 residues long. CDR1 SNHLY and CDR2 FYNNEI come from the germline V gene. J was trimmed by 6 bases and V by 7 bases; bases with no gene match: 5. The CDR3, as DNA: TGTGCCAGCATCAAGACAGGGGTTAATTCACCCCTCCACTTT. As protein: CASIKTGVNSPLHF.